This T cell receptor (beta chain) was identified in a study of shared clonotypes between healthy human individuals. Study results and limitations: Large sequencing depth failed to make sorted-subset sequencing complete, rarefaction showed.

As for this clone: The antigen is unknown.

The run depth of the assay was deep. Across several immunoSEQ plates, the genomic DNA of each subset was split evenly. TCRdb's copy holds only in-frame clones and misses some; the assay was immunoSEQ multiplex PCR. Altogether around 1.5 million clones are present, around 98% being singletons, with the ten largest covering about 0.45%. Germline V gene lookup returns CDR1 SGHNT and CDR2 YYREEE (reference sequence). CDR3 length equals 16 residues. Trimming removed 1 base at V and 4 bases at J, with 14 bases between. The TCR comes from a man aged 30 to 45 in good health. The rearrangement uses TRBV5-4 and TRBJ2-2; D may be TRBD2 (6 bases). Sequenced: naive CD4+ T cells sorted from blood. Noted subset: CD45RA+ positively selected. CDR3 in amino acids: CASSLPGSVGTGELFF. The DNA of the CDR3 is TGTGCCAGCAGCTTGCCCGGGAGTGTTGGCACCGGGGAGCTGTTTTTT.